These 18 T cell receptor beta chains were sequenced from one sample in a study of T cell repertoires in cytomegalovirus infection. Their recognized antigens are unknown. TCRdb called the reads again in MiXCR, with one record for every CDR3 protein. In the table there are around 300,000 distinct CDR3 sequences, roughly 25% of which are singletons. The sample consisted of cultured PBMCs, taken from culture after CMV antigen stimulation. The receptors derive from a human donor in good health (CMV status not recorded). Some clones in this sample may be carry-over from other donors' samples.

This clonotype has only a few counts. V gene TRBV12-3 or TRBV12-4 combines with J gene TRBJ1-2, with 7 nucleotides matching TRBD1. This CDR3 comprises 14 residues. V dropped 0 bases and J dropped 9; count of bases not matched to a gene: 7. The CDR3 loop reads CASSLAPGGGSYTF. The CDR3 DNA follows: TGTGCCAGCAGTTTAGCCCCTGGAGGGGGCAGCTACACCTTC.

This rearrangement joins TRBV7-3 to TRBJ1-5; TRBD1 is a possible D gene (6 bases). This CDR3 is 15 amino acids long. Deletions cut 5 bases from V and 4 bases from J, with 15 bases between. Germline lookup yields CDR1 SGHTA and CDR2 FQGTGA. CDR3: CASSPVEGGNQPQHF. CDR3 nucleotides: TGTGCCAGCAGCCCAGTGGAGGGGGGGAATCAGCCCCAGCATTTT.

This clonotype was counted a few times. This CDR3 reads CASSLVGASGRNEQFF. DNA of the CDR3: TGTGCCAGCAGCTTAGTTGGGGCTAGCGGGAGAAATGAGCAGTTCTTC. This chain links TRBV7-8 with TRBJ2-1, with 10 bases identical to TRBD2. V was clipped by 1 base and J by 7 bases; unmatched bases: 7. The CDR3 extends over 16 amino acids. Looked up from germline, CDR1 is SGHVS and CDR2 is FQNEAQ.

This clonotype was found a few times. The chain couples TRBV12-3 or TRBV12-4 to TRBJ1-5; a weak D match, TRBD1 (5 bases). Between the trimmed V and J ends, which lost 8 bases and 7 bases, there was a span of 12 bases. The CDR3 extends over 12 amino acids. For the CDR3, the DNA is TGTGCCAGCCAACTTGGGGACCAGCCCCAGCATTTT. Translation: CASQLGDQPQHF.

This clonotype was recorded at least ten times. The genes are TRBV7-9 and TRBJ2-5; D unresolved. With 5 bases removed from V and 4 bases from J, the gap between germline ends came to 14 bases. The germline V gene encodes CDR1 SEHNR and CDR2 FQNEAQ (reference sequence). This CDR3 contains 14 residues. The CDR3 reads CASSLSLTGETQYF. As DNA, the CDR3 is TGTGCCAGCAGCCTAAGCCTGACGGGAGAGACCCAGTACTTC.

The chain has TRBV25-1 and TRBJ2-7; 14 nucleotides agree with TRBD2. V shed 9 bases and J 1 base; nucleotides not matched to a gene: 14. The CDR3 runs 18 residues. CDR1 is MGHDK, CDR2 SYGVNS, per germline. This CDR3 reads CARFPAGLAGGWSYEQYV. CDR3 nucleotides: TGTGCCAGATTTCCCGCCGGACTAGCGGGAGGTTGGTCCTACGAGCAGTACGTC.

In this sample, this clonotype turned up a few times. This chain uses TRBV12-3 or TRBV12-4 with TRBJ2-1; tentative D call: TRBD1 (6 bases). The CDR3 totals 13 residues. Trimming left V 10 bases short and J 6 bases short, with 16 bases between. In nucleotides, the CDR3 is TGTGCCACTCAGGGGAGAAGGGGCAATGAGCAGTTCTTC. Translation gives CATQGRRGNEQFF.

This clonotype was observed a handful of times. The chain links TRBV19 to TRBJ1-2; possibly TRBD1 for D (6 bases). CDR1 is LNHDA, CDR2 SQIVND, per germline (reference sequence). The V gene lost 5 bases and the J gene lost 8 bases, with 21 bases spanning the gap. The CDR3 spans 15 residues. In DNA form, the CDR3 reads TGTGCCAGTAGTCCTCAGACAGGTATCGTTGTCGGCTACACCTTC. Its protein product is CASSPQTGIVVGYTF. Filled out from reference TRBV19 and TRBJ1-2, the complete variable domain reads DGGITQSPKYLFRKEGQNVTLSCEQNLNHDAMYWYRQDPGQGLRLIYYSQIVNDFQKGDIAEGYSVSREKKESFPLTVTSAQKNPTAFYLCASSPQTGIVVGYTFGSGTRLTVV.

Here the CDR3 DNA reads TGTGCCAGCAGCTCCAGGGGACGCCCTGGGGACTACGAGCAGTACGTC. It translates to CASSSRGRPGDYEQYV. This chain connects TRBV11-2 to TRBJ2-7; D is perhaps TRBD1 (6 bases). CDR1 and CDR2 from the germline V gene are SGHAT and FQNNGV. The CDR3 extends over 16 amino acids. V was trimmed by 4 bases and J by 3 bases, leaving 19 bases between them.

Ten or more counts support this clonotype. The chain is built from TRBV7-2 and TRBJ1-4; TRBD1 is a possible D gene (6 bases). The CDR3 runs 15 residues. The V end was cut by 5 bases, the J end by 10 bases, with 20 bases between. CDR1 and CDR2 from the germline V gene are SGHTA and FQGNSA. CDR3 amino acids: CASSLSGDSMVKLFF. For the CDR3, the DNA is TGTGCCAGCAGCCTTTCAGGGGATTCGATGGTAAAACTGTTTTTT. The complete variable domain, with remaining parts taken from reference TRBV7-2 and TRBJ1-4, reads GAGVSQSPSNKVTEKGKDVELRCDPISGHTALYWYRQSLGQGLEFLIYFQGNSAPDKSGLPSDRFSAERTGGSVSTLTIQRTQQEDSAVYLCASSLSGDSMVKLFFGSGTQLSVL.

The chain combines TRBV4-3 with TRBJ1-4; 11 nucleotides align to TRBD1. Germline trimming cut 1 base from V and 1 base from J; bases unmatched to any gene: 5. From germline, CDR1 is LGHNA and CDR2 YSLEER. This CDR3 comprises 18 residues. CDR3 amino acids: CASSQGPGQGVTNEKLFF. Here the CDR3 DNA reads TGCGCCAGCAGCCAAGGGCCGGGACAGGGGGTAACTAATGAAAAACTGTTTTTT.

The chain uses TRBV6-5 and TRBJ2-7; 7 nucleotides agree with TRBD1. This CDR3 is 15 amino acids long. With 0 bases clipped from V and 2 bases from J, the junction kept 4 bases outside the gene matches. Germline V CDR1 and CDR2: MNHEY, SVGAGI. The CDR3 loop reads CASSYSIQGAYEQYV. CDR3 sequence (DNA): TGTGCCAGCAGTTACTCGATCCAGGGGGCCTACGAGCAGTACGTC.

This clonotype was found a few times. The chain recombines TRBV10-3 with TRBJ2-5; D not resolved. This CDR3 has 13 residues. Trimming left V 0 bases short and J 5 bases short, with 7 bases between. Germline V lookup: CDR1 ENHRY, CDR2 SYGVKD. CDR3 region: CAISESFRETQYF. DNA for the CDR3: TGTGCCATCAGTGAGTCATTCCGGGAGACCCAGTACTTC.

The chain joins TRBV11-2 to TRBJ2-5; the D is unclear. The germline gives CDR1 SGHAT, CDR2 FQNNGV. This CDR3 comprises 16 residues. The V end lost 1 base, the J end lost 4 bases, and 16 bases lay between the germline ends. The CDR3 DNA follows: TGTGCCAGCAGCTTAGGGGATACAGCATTAGGAGAGACCCAGTACTTC. Translating gives CASSLGDTALGETQYF. The full variable domain, rest sourced from reference TRBV11-2 and TRBJ2-5, is EAGVAQSPRYKIIEKRQSVAFWCNPISGHATLYWYQQILGQGPKLLIQFQNNGVVDDSQLPKDRFSAERLKGVDSTLKIQPAKLEDSAVYLCASSLGDTALGETQYFGPGTRLLVL.

The chain has TRBV7-9 and TRBJ2-1; D is unclear. This CDR3 region has 12 residues. CDR1 and CDR2 (germline): SEHNR, FQNEAQ (reference sequence). Deletions cut 5 bases from V and 8 bases from J, with 10 bases between. The chain's CDR3 is CASSQDQYEQFF. CDR3 nucleotide sequence: TGTGCCAGCAGCCAAGATCAGTATGAGCAGTTCTTC.

V usage is TRBV19 and J usage is TRBJ1-2; no clear D. The CDR3 has 15 residues. The V gene lost 7 bases and the J gene lost 0 bases, with 15 bases spanning the gap. The V gene's germline CDR1 is LNHDA and CDR2 SQIVND (reference sequence). DNA of the CDR3: TGTGCCAGTACGGTCGCGAGGGAAGCTAACTATGGCTACACCTTC. This translates into CASTVAREANYGYTF.

V usage is TRBV9 and J usage is TRBJ2-5; D uncertain. CDR1 and CDR2 (germline): SGDLS, YYNGEE. CDR3 length equals 14 residues. V shed 3 bases and J shed 7 bases, with 16 bases lying between them. This chain's CDR3 is CASSGSQRSLTQYF. The DNA of the CDR3 is TGTGCCAGCAGCGGTAGTCAGAGGAGTCTGACCCAGTACTTC.

The V gene is TRBV7-2, the J gene TRBJ1-3, with no clear D. Trimming cost V 5 bases and J 4 bases, with 12 bases left between them. The CDR3 has 14 residues. Per germline, CDR1 SGHTA and CDR2 FQGNSA. The CDR3 bases are TGTGCCAGCAGCCCCCGTCTCTGGGGAAACACCATATATTTT. Translating gives CASSPRLWGNTIYF.